The rows below give T cell receptor beta chains drawn from one sample of a study of T cells of healthy individuals. TCRdb recomputed calls from the 5' RACE reads with MiXCR, one row per CDR3 protein. This table has just over 40,000 distinct CDR3 sequences, 4.5% appearing once. These receptor sequences come from a human donor in good health. CDR3s include the opening cysteine and the closing phenylalanine or tryptophan. Clone size is not always given. Where it is, it says once, few, many or a class for expanded clones.

V,size,CDR3
TRBV4-3,many,CASRPGLAGGPYEQYF
TRBV7-9,-,CASSFQGSEAFF
TRBV7-9,medium-sized,CASSFTGNNQPQHF
TRBV4-1,-,CASSPEGVNTEAFF
TRBV12-3/TRBV12-4,many,CASSLPSGGRAGELFF
TRBV20-1,many,CSAATSGTYEQYF
TRBV7-6,many,CASRQGAVDEQYF
TRBV7-7,many,CASSLARDKEQYF
TRBV24-1,many,CATSDHFIETQYF
TRBV25-1,many,CASTDREVTEAFF
TRBV24-1,-,CATSGDQREWGNQPQHF
TRBV7-9,many,CASSLGGGRGTEAFF
TRBV6-5,medium-sized,CASSYLRQGSQEAFF
TRBV5-8,many,CASRGTPHGNTEAFF
TRBV5-6,many,CASSLEGYGANVLTF
TRBV12-5,many,CASGSLAGGPSYEQYF
TRBV5-1,many,CASSLAGLGGTDTQYF
TRBV2,few,CASSRPRDREYQETQYF
TRBV12-3/TRBV12-4,many,CASRSTSGVADTQYF
TRBV30,many,CAWSVRDRDTDTQYF
TRBV6-4,many,CASSLEQGDTDTQYF
TRBV5-1,few,CASSSADNSPLHF
TRBV2,few,CASIHQRLAGALTDTQYF
TRBV15,few,CATSRDPLRFQDTQYF
TRBV20-1,many,CSGFRSSYEQYF
TRBV2,once,CASRKLAGGPDEQYF
TRBV27,-,CASSSLREKAFF
TRBV5-1,many,CASSQDRDVNTEAFF
TRBV7-2,-,CASSFGGGGAGSYEQYF
TRBV12-3/TRBV12-4,many,CASRFIDGELFF
TRBV7-6,-,CASSLDILAGGLLEVFDTQYF
TRBV12-3/TRBV12-4,few,CASSPAPPGGYTF
TRBV29-1,few,CSVVWPDRQRGFGEQYF
TRBV12-3/TRBV12-4,many,CASSLLGAGEETQYF
TRBV7-3,-,CASSLFGGEQFF
TRBV12-3/TRBV12-4,many,CASSLWTVNEKLFF
TRBV11-2,many,CASSLAADTQYF
TRBV12-3/TRBV12-4,many,CASSATGGMWGYTF
TRBV20-1,many,CSVGGGTDTQYF
TRBV27,-,CASSSVPGRGNQPQHF
TRBV12-3/TRBV12-4,many,CASSLGPSAGKYEQYF
TRBV10-3,few,CAISDLGGNGYNF
TRBV7-3,many,CASSLNSSLLSRPYNEQFF
TRBV2,-,CASREEWYNEQFF